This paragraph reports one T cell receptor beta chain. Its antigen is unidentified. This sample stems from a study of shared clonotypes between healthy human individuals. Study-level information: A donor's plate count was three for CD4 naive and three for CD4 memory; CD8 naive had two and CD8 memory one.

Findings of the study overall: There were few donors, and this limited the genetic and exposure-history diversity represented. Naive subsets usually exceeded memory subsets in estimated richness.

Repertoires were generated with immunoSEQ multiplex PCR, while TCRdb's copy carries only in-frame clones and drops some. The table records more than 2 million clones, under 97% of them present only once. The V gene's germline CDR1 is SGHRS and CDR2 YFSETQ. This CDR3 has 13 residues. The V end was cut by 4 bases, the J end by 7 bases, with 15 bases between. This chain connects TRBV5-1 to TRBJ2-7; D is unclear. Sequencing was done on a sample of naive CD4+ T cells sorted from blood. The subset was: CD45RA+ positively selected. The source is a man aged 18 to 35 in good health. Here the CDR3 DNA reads TGCGCCAGCAGCAGGGATGCCATAGGAGAGCAGTACTTC. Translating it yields CASSRDAIGEQYF.